This TCR beta chain came from a study of T cell responses to AZD1222 COVID-19 vaccine. Study findings and constraints: Regions 160-218 and 743-854 held dominance among vaccine-associated CD4 TCRs, which spanned spike. Donors skewed white British and female; clonal diversity was possibly underestimated. In all cases, repertoires were sampled only after the peak T cell response.

The assay was immunoSEQ multiplex PCR, and TCRdb's table has in-frame clones only and misses some. The data contain more than 150,000 clones, roughly nine tenths of them singletons. The V end lost 6 bases, the J end lost 3 bases, and 15 bases lay between the germline ends. Germline V gene data show CDR1 as MNHEY and CDR2 as SMNVEV (reference sequence). This CDR3 is 15 amino acids long. In its sample, this clone was seen once. The antigen remains undetermined. The genes are TRBV27 and TRBJ1-5; D is unresolved. This sequence was found in an adult who received the AZD1222 COVID-19 vaccine. Sequencing used peripheral blood, obtained 28 days after the second AZD1222 dose. The CDR3 spells CASSPSLGDNQPQHF. In nucleotides, the CDR3 is TGTGCCAGCAGCCCTTCCCTTGGGGACAATCAGCCCCAGCATTTT.